The 5 T cell receptor beta chains presented below share a single source sample, sequenced in a study of cytomegalovirus exposure and HLA in healthy donors. Assay used: immunoSEQ multiplex PCR; TCRdb lists only in-frame clones, some missing. The data show fewer than 150,000 clones, around 84% seen once. The sample taken for sequencing was PBMCs. These receptors originate from a man between 18 and 35 years old in good health and CMV-seropositive.

The chain has TRBV2 and TRBJ2-1; perhaps TRBD2 as D (7 bases). Germline loops: CDR1 SNHLY, CDR2 FYNNEI. The V end lost 6 bases, the J end lost 9 bases, and 15 bases lay between the germline ends. The CDR3 is made up of 13 amino acids. The CDR3, as DNA: TGTGCCAGCAGGCCCGAGGGGGGGACTGAGCAGTTCTTC. Its translation is CASRPEGGTEQFF.

The chain recombines TRBV30 with TRBJ2-7; perhaps TRBD2 as D (5 bases). Germline V gene sequence: CDR1 GTSNPN, CDR2 SVGIG (reference sequence). V was cut by 3 bases and J by 2 bases, with 14 bases left in between. The CDR3 consists of 14 residues. CDR3 nucleotides: TGTGCCTGGAGCCCCCCGGGGTACGCCTACGAGCAGTACTTC. Translation: CAWSPPGYAYEQYF.

V and J are TRBV2 and TRBJ2-4; perhaps TRBD2 as D (5 bases). CDR1 is SNHLY, CDR2 FYNNEI, per germline. The CDR3 spans 11 residues. V shed 6 bases and J shed 15 bases, with 15 bases lying between them. CDR3 sequence reads: CASREARVTYF. For the CDR3, the DNA is TGTGCCAGCAGGGAGGCACGAGTTACGTACTTC.

This clone has ten or more counts. The V and J genes are TRBV11-3 and TRBJ1-2, with D unresolved. V gave up 0 bases and J gave up 4 bases, with 12 bases separating them. Germline V gene sequence: CDR1 SGHNT, CDR2 YENEEA. The CDR3 is made up of 15 amino acids. This chain's CDR3 is CASSLEVGGGYGYTF. The CDR3 DNA sequence: TGTGCCAGCAGCTTAGAGGTTGGCGGAGGCTATGGCTACACCTTC.

The chain couples TRBV28 to TRBJ1-1; TRBD1 might be the D (6 bases). CDR1 and CDR2 (germline): MDHEN, SYDVKM. V gave up 6 bases and J gave up 4 bases, with 12 bases separating them. The length of the CDR3 is 13 residues. This CDR3 reads CASRGGGATEAFF. CDR3 in DNA: TGTGCCAGCAGGGGCGGGGGGGCCACTGAAGCTTTCTTT.